This T cell receptor beta chain emerged from a study of persistence of HIV-infected CD4 T cells. Lysates of CMV-infected fibroblasts at about 10 ug/mL stimulated these cells. CD40L/CD69 double-negative CD45RO-high memory CD4+ T cells were collected. For at least 4 years, plasma HIV-1 RNA was undetectable (<50 copies/mL). Before stimulation, PBMCs underwent CD8+ T cell depletion. About this clone: Its antigen is undetermined.

Sequencing used immunoSEQ version 4 in survey mode. Method: immunoSEQ multiplex PCR; TCRdb's copy keeps in-frame clones and lacks some. The sample records about 37,000 clones, 80% being singletons. Trimming removed 11 bases from V and 1 base from J, with 8 bases in between. CDR1 and CDR2 (germline): MNHEY, SVGAGI. The CDR3 length is 11 residues. This specimen consisted of CD4+ T cells sorted from PBMCs after roughly 18-hour stimulation, obtained from a patient who received antiretroviral therapy. This TCR was recovered from an adult man with HIV who was CMV-seropositive. The chain couples TRBV6-5 to TRBJ1-1, with no clear D. CDR3 protein: CACLKNTEAFF. DNA for the CDR3: TGTGCCTGCCTGAAGAACACTGAAGCTTTCTTT.